A selection of T cell receptor beta chains follows, all from one sample in a study of blood T cell repertoires in COVID-19. Sequencing used immunoSEQ multiplex PCR; TCRdb keeps in-frame clones, though not all of them. The sample carries 55,000 to 65,000 clones, 75% to 90% recorded once. Sequenced: peripheral blood. Receptors originate from a young man with COVID-19, enrolled during active disease. Both conserved end residues are part of each CDR3. The D gene is left open where the match is weak. Size is stated for part of the rows, as once, few or many counts, or as a class when the clone is expanded.

d_gene: NA; len: 15; abundance: once; v_gene: TRBV4-1; j_gene: TRBJ1-2; CDR3aa: CASSQVNVQSYGYTF; CDR3nt: TGCGCCAGCAGCCAAGTTAATGTTCAGTCCTATGGCTACACCTTC
d_gene: NA; len: 15; abundance: few; v_gene: TRBV5-6; j_gene: TRBJ1-1; CDR3aa: CASSLAGHENTEAFF; CDR3nt: TGTGCCAGCAGCTTGGCGGGACATGAGAACACTGAAGCTTTCTTT
d_gene: NA; len: 17; abundance: NA; v_gene: TRBV7-9; j_gene: TRBJ1-4; CDR3aa: CASSSTGSWSTNEKLFF; CDR3nt: TGTGCCAGCAGCTCGACGGGGAGTTGGTCGACTAATGAAAAACTGTTTTTT
d_gene: NA; len: 15; abundance: NA; v_gene: TRBV27; j_gene: TRBJ2-2; CDR3aa: CASSLSTSYTGELFF; CDR3nt: TGTGCCAGCAGTTTATCGACTAGTTACACCGGGGAGCTGTTTTTT
d_gene: NA; len: 18; abundance: NA; v_gene: TRBV5-8; j_gene: TRBJ1-1; CDR3aa: CASSLGSLEGYSDTEAFF; CDR3nt: TGTGCCAGCAGCTTGGGGTCCCTCGAGGGATATTCGGACACTGAAGCTTTCTTT
d_gene: NA; len: 13; abundance: NA; v_gene: TRBV28; j_gene: TRBJ2-7; CDR3aa: CASSLPGTYEQYF; CDR3nt: TGTGCCAGCAGTTTACCAGGAACCTACGAGCAGTACTTC
d_gene: NA; len: 11; abundance: NA; v_gene: TRBV28; j_gene: TRBJ2-7; CDR3aa: CASTGAYEQYF; CDR3nt: TGTGCCAGCACCGGGGCCTACGAGCAGTACTTC
d_gene: NA; len: 15; abundance: once; v_gene: TRBV29-1; j_gene: TRBJ2-1; CDR3aa: CSVAGAGARYNEQFF; CDR3nt: TGCAGCGTTGCGGGGGCGGGAGCGAGGTACAATGAGCAGTTCTTC
d_gene: NA; len: 14; abundance: NA; v_gene: TRBV5-6; j_gene: TRBJ1-1; CDR3aa: CASSLVSVNTEAFF; CDR3nt: TGTGCCAGCAGCTTGGTGTCGGTGAACACTGAAGCTTTCTTT
d_gene: NA; len: 13; abundance: NA; v_gene: TRBV19; j_gene: TRBJ1-2; CDR3aa: CASILQTNYGYTF; CDR3nt: TGTGCCAGTATCCTACAGACTAACTATGGCTACACCTTC
d_gene: TRBD1; len: 16; abundance: NA; v_gene: TRBV18; j_gene: TRBJ1-6; CDR3aa: CASSPTGTANNSPLHF; CDR3nt: TGTGCCAGCTCACCTACCGGGACAGCAAATAATTCACCCCTCCACTTT
d_gene: NA; len: 14; abundance: NA; v_gene: TRBV5-5; j_gene: TRBJ2-5; CDR3aa: CASSYSGDQETQYF; CDR3nt: TGTGCCAGCAGCTACTCCGGGGACCAAGAGACCCAGTACTTC
d_gene: NA; len: 15; abundance: NA; v_gene: TRBV9; j_gene: TRBJ1-2; CDR3aa: CASSHPVLGDYGYTF; CDR3nt: TGTGCCAGCAGCCATCCCGTCCTCGGGGACTATGGCTACACCTTC
d_gene: TRBD1; len: 16; abundance: NA; v_gene: TRBV20-1; j_gene: TRBJ2-7; CDR3aa: CSASSGTATAGYEQYF; CDR3nt: TGCAGTGCTAGTTCCGGGACAGCAACAGCAGGCTACGAGCAGTACTTC
d_gene: TRBD2; len: 19; abundance: NA; v_gene: TRBV4-1; j_gene: TRBJ2-3; CDR3aa: CASSRLGLAGGRDTDTQYF; CDR3nt: TGCGCCAGCAGCCGCTTAGGACTAGCGGGAGGACGGGACACAGATACGCAGTATTTT
d_gene: TRBD1; len: 15; abundance: NA; v_gene: TRBV4-3; j_gene: TRBJ2-5; CDR3aa: CASSQGQGARETQYF; CDR3nt: TGCGCCAGCAGCCAAGGACAGGGGGCTCGAGAGACCCAGTACTTC
d_gene: TRBD1; len: 17; abundance: NA; v_gene: TRBV5-1; j_gene: TRBJ2-7; CDR3aa: CASSLRIFQGAGTEQYF; CDR3nt: TGCGCCAGCAGCTTGCGTATTTTCCAGGGGGCAGGAACCGAGCAGTACTTC
d_gene: NA; len: 15; abundance: NA; v_gene: TRBV14; j_gene: TRBJ2-2; CDR3aa: CASSRRGLAAGELFF; CDR3nt: TGTGCCAGCAGCCGCCGAGGGCTAGCCGCTGGGGAGCTGTTTTTT
d_gene: TRBD2; len: 17; abundance: NA; v_gene: TRBV4-3; j_gene: TRBJ2-3; CDR3aa: CASSQDPLAGLTDTQYF; CDR3nt: TGCGCCAGCAGCCAAGATCCCCTAGCGGGGCTCACAGATACGCAGTATTTT
d_gene: TRBD2; len: 16; abundance: NA; v_gene: TRBV15; j_gene: TRBJ2-2; CDR3aa: CASRTGREGGTGELFF; CDR3nt: TGTGCCTCTCGAACGGGGCGGGAGGGCGGCACCGGGGAGCTGTTTTTT
d_gene: NA; len: 16; abundance: NA; v_gene: TRBV18; j_gene: TRBJ2-7; CDR3aa: CASSPPVNRGGGEQYF; CDR3nt: TGTGCCAGCTCACCACCAGTAAACAGGGGGGGTGGCGAGCAGTACTTC
d_gene: NA; len: 13; abundance: NA; v_gene: TRBV6-2/TRBV6-3; j_gene: TRBJ2-5; CDR3aa: CASSWAHSETQYF; CDR3nt: TGTGCCAGCAGTTGGGCTCACTCCGAGACCCAGTACTTC
d_gene: NA; len: 16; abundance: NA; v_gene: TRBV5-6; j_gene: TRBJ2-3; CDR3aa: CASSFRDFNKADTQYF; CDR3nt: TGTGCCAGCAGCTTTAGGGACTTCAACAAGGCAGATACGCAGTATTTT
d_gene: NA; len: 14; abundance: NA; v_gene: TRBV6-5; j_gene: TRBJ2-7; CDR3aa: CASSSGRSSYEQYF; CDR3nt: TGTGCCAGCAGTTCTGGGAGGAGCTCCTACGAGCAGTACTTC
d_gene: NA; len: 13; abundance: NA; v_gene: TRBV6-4; j_gene: TRBJ2-7; CDR3aa: CASSEGSPYEQYF; CDR3nt: TGTGCCAGCAGTGAGGGCAGCCCCTACGAGCAGTACTTC
d_gene: NA; len: 14; abundance: NA; v_gene: TRBV9; j_gene: TRBJ2-1; CDR3aa: CASSGRENADEQFF; CDR3nt: TGTGCCAGCAGCGGGAGGGAGAATGCCGATGAGCAGTTCTTC
d_gene: NA; len: 16; abundance: NA; v_gene: TRBV10-3; j_gene: TRBJ2-1; CDR3aa: CAISEETGSSYNEQFF; CDR3nt: TGTGCCATCAGTGAGGAGACAGGCTCGTCTTACAATGAGCAGTTCTTC
d_gene: NA; len: 12; abundance: NA; v_gene: TRBV20-1; j_gene: TRBJ1-1; CDR3aa: CSASLRGTEAFF; CDR3nt: TGCAGTGCTAGTCTCCGGGGCACTGAAGCTTTCTTT
d_gene: TRBD1; len: 15; abundance: NA; v_gene: TRBV4-1; j_gene: TRBJ2-1; CDR3aa: CASQGQGAIEAEQFF; CDR3nt: TGCGCCAGCCAGGGACAGGGGGCGATTGAGGCTGAGCAGTTCTTC
d_gene: TRBD2; len: 15; abundance: NA; v_gene: TRBV19; j_gene: TRBJ2-1; CDR3aa: CASRAGERSYNEQFF; CDR3nt: TGTGCCAGTAGAGCGGGAGAACGCTCCTACAATGAGCAGTTCTTC
d_gene: NA; len: 18; abundance: NA; v_gene: TRBV9; j_gene: TRBJ1-4; CDR3aa: CASSPRGGATTFNEKLFF; CDR3nt: TGTGCCAGCAGCCCTAGGGGAGGAGCGACAACCTTTAATGAAAAACTGTTTTTT
d_gene: TRBD1; len: 15; abundance: NA; v_gene: TRBV10-3; j_gene: TRBJ1-1; CDR3aa: CAISDPGQPNTEAFF; CDR3nt: TGTGCCATCAGTGACCCGGGACAGCCAAACACTGAAGCTTTCTTT
d_gene: TRBD2; len: 14; abundance: NA; v_gene: TRBV2; j_gene: TRBJ2-7; CDR3aa: CASSRLAGAYEQYF; CDR3nt: TGTGCCAGCAGTCGACTAGCGGGGGCCTACGAGCAGTACTTC
d_gene: TRBD1; len: 13; abundance: NA; v_gene: TRBV30; j_gene: TRBJ1-5; CDR3aa: CAWSRGGQQPQHF; CDR3nt: TGTGCCTGGAGTCGAGGGGGACAGCAGCCCCAGCATTTT
d_gene: NA; len: 14; abundance: once; v_gene: TRBV5-6; j_gene: TRBJ1-2; CDR3aa: CASNPTASNYGYTF; CDR3nt: TGTGCCAGCAACCCAACCGCGTCTAACTATGGCTACACCTTC
d_gene: NA; len: 14; abundance: NA; v_gene: TRBV6-2/TRBV6-3; j_gene: TRBJ2-1; CDR3aa: CASSDLRDINEQFF; CDR3nt: TGTGCCAGCAGTGACCTCCGGGACATCAATGAGCAGTTCTTC
d_gene: NA; len: 15; abundance: NA; v_gene: TRBV10-1; j_gene: TRBJ1-1; CDR3aa: CASSSSRRVNTEAFF; CDR3nt: TGCGCCAGCAGTTCTTCCCGCAGGGTGAACACTGAAGCTTTCTTT
d_gene: NA; len: 13; abundance: medium-sized; v_gene: TRBV6-5; j_gene: TRBJ2-2; CDR3aa: CAGGTRGTGELFF; CDR3nt: TGTGCCGGGGGGACCAGGGGGACCGGGGAGCTGTTTTTT
d_gene: TRBD2; len: 14; abundance: NA; v_gene: TRBV10-3; j_gene: TRBJ2-7; CDR3aa: CAISESRGLAELYF; CDR3nt: TGTGCCATCAGTGAGTCCCGGGGACTAGCGGAACTCTACTTC
d_gene: NA; len: 16; abundance: NA; v_gene: TRBV5-4; j_gene: TRBJ1-2; CDR3aa: CASSPSLGARGHGYTF; CDR3nt: TGTGCCAGCAGCCCCTCATTGGGGGCCAGGGGTCATGGCTACACCTTC
d_gene: TRBD2; len: 17; abundance: NA; v_gene: TRBV19; j_gene: TRBJ2-1; CDR3aa: CASSIARLAAPRNEQFF; CDR3nt: TGTGCCAGTAGTATAGCCCGACTAGCAGCCCCGAGGAATGAGCAGTTCTTC